The T cell receptor beta chain under discussion was sequenced for a study of cytomegalovirus exposure and HLA in healthy donors. Findings of the study overall: Trimming of TCR beta V- and J-genes showed a link, identified in a later analysis, to a missense DCLRE1C variant.

In germline, CDR1 is MDHEN, CDR2 SYDVKM. V shed 9 bases and J 4 bases; nucleotides not matched to a gene: 6. The CDR3 is made up of 12 amino acids. Turning to this clone: Its antigen is still unknown.

The PCR used 60 Vbeta and 13 Jbeta primers. Assay: immunoSEQ multiplex PCR; the TCRdb copy retains only in-frame clones and omits some. The sample has 150,000 to 200,000 clones, roughly 80% seen once; the top ten hold roughly 8.2%. Among the donors, all were healthy bone marrow donors. This TCR derives from a woman in her thirties or forties in good health and CMV-seropositive. The specimen was PBMCs. This chain links TRBV28 with TRBJ2-7, with 7 bases identical to TRBD1. Here the CDR3 DNA reads TGTGCCAGTACAGGGGACCAATACGAGCAGTACTTC. It is translated as CASTGDQYEQYF.